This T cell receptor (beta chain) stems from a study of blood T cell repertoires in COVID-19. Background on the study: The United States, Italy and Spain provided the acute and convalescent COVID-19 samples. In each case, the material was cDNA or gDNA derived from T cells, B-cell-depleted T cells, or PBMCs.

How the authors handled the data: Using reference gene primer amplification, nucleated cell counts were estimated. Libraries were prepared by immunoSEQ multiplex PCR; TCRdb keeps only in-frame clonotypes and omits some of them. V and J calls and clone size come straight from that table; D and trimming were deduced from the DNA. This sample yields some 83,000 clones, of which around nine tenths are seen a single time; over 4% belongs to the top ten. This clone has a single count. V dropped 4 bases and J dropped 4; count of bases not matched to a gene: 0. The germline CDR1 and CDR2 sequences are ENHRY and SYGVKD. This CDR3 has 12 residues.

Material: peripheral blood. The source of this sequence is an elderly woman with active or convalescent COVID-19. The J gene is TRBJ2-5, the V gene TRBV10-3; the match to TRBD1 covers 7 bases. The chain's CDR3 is CAISGQGETQYF. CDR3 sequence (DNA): TGTGCCATCAGTGGACAGGGAGAGACCCAGTACTTC.